The rows below give T cell receptor beta chains drawn from one sample of a study of T-cell reconstitution after alpha-beta-depleted transplantation in children. Each CDR3 protein is one row after TCRdb ran MiXCR on the PCR reads. The sample holds roughly 590,000 distinct CDR3 sequences, 16% seen once. The sequencing used PBMCs from the stem cell graft donor, collected from the stem cell graft. The receptors were sampled from a human donor who donated a stem cell graft to a child with acute myeloid leukemia. CDR3s include the opening cysteine and the closing phenylalanine or tryptophan. The D gene is left open where the match is weak.

V,J,D,CDR3
TRBV7-2,TRBJ2-7,-,CASSLTRQSSYEQYF
TRBV5-6,TRBJ2-3,TRBD2,CASNLRGAQLTQYF
TRBV29-1,TRBJ2-7,TRBD1,CSVRTGESYEQYF
TRBV7-9,TRBJ2-3,-,CASSSQGGGATDTQYF
TRBV7-9,TRBJ2-1,TRBD1,CASSYPGTGDDEQFF
TRBV13,TRBJ2-1,-,CASSSAESSYNEQFF
TRBV5-5,TRBJ2-3,-,CASSLGSPDTQYF
TRBV29-1,TRBJ2-1,-,CSVESRQGSYNEQFF
TRBV10-3,TRBJ1-5,-,CAISDPGGYGNQPQHF
TRBV20-1,TRBJ2-5,-,CSARDSGSETQYF
TRBV7-2,TRBJ1-2,-,CASSRQIGGWDYGYTF
TRBV7-2,TRBJ1-6,-,CASSFTGNNSPLHF
TRBV12-3/TRBV12-4,TRBJ2-3,-,CASKRGTDTQYF
TRBV12-3/TRBV12-4,TRBJ1-6,-,CASSPFRSVPLHF
TRBV20-1,TRBJ1-6,-,CSASSRGAHNSPLHF
TRBV5-1,TRBJ1-1,-,CASSLGGGGQNTEAFF
TRBV20-1,TRBJ1-1,-,CSARDREVRAFF
TRBV20-1,TRBJ1-6,-,CSARLVNSPLHF
TRBV3-1,TRBJ2-2,TRBD1,CASSQEGQGHGELFF
TRBV20-1,TRBJ1-1,TRBD1,CSANRGSMNTEAFF
TRBV12-3/TRBV12-4,TRBJ1-2,-,CASRDPHGYTF
TRBV5-1,TRBJ1-6,-,CASSLEPGEVGPLHF
TRBV7-6,TRBJ2-7,-,CASSLPGLGSDEQYF
TRBV20-1,TRBJ1-5,-,CSATTGFSNQPQHF
TRBV9,TRBJ2-3,TRBD2,CASSVAAGLTSAQDTQYF
TRBV21-1,TRBJ1-2,-,CASIHTGDSNGYTF
TRBV11-1,TRBJ1-1,-,CASSLGWQSGNTEAFF
TRBV5-1,TRBJ2-3,-,CASLGVTDTQYF
TRBV6-2/TRBV6-3,TRBJ2-7,-,CASSYRSSRLGYEQYF
TRBV5-1,TRBJ1-1,-,CASSLGVTGTEAFF
TRBV28,TRBJ1-4,-,CASSSVGGQTNEKLFF
TRBV28,TRBJ2-2,-,CASSFWTPFSGELFF
TRBV5-8,TRBJ1-4,-,CASSWSGTAGEKLFF
TRBV12-3/TRBV12-4,TRBJ2-6,TRBD1,CASTRQGTSGANVLTF
TRBV29-1,TRBJ2-6,TRBD1,CSVGQGLFELGANVLTF
TRBV6-2/TRBV6-3,TRBJ2-1,TRBD2,CASSYGGVNEQFF
TRBV5-1,TRBJ1-3,TRBD1,CASSPVGQISGNTIYF
TRBV5-1,TRBJ2-7,-,CASSPRLAIDEQYF
TRBV5-5,TRBJ2-1,-,CASSLARRYNEQFF
TRBV7-2,TRBJ1-2,-,CASSQEGRYGYTF
TRBV5-5,TRBJ2-3,TRBD1,CASSFRDSMYF
TRBV7-2,TRBJ2-7,-,CASSLEGAKQYF
TRBV29-1,TRBJ2-3,TRBD1,CSVETNRGHTSDTQYF
TRBV6-1,TRBJ1-5,-,CASSGSSANQPQHF
TRBV20-1,TRBJ2-2,-,CSALTGTGTGELFF
TRBV7-2,TRBJ2-1,-,CASSLDPGYRYNEQFF
TRBV20-1,TRBJ2-3,TRBD1,CSANAVQGGYTDTQYF
TRBV7-2,TRBJ2-5,-,CASSWGLETQYF
TRBV24-1,TRBJ2-1,-,CATSARGASSYNEQFF
TRBV4-3,TRBJ1-1,-,CASSQDPPNTAMNTEAFF
TRBV12-3/TRBV12-4,TRBJ2-1,-,CASTPWVSGRYNEQFF
TRBV5-6,TRBJ2-6,-,CASSPGLGSVLTF
TRBV27,TRBJ2-7,-,CASSFEGEQYF
TRBV29-1,TRBJ2-5,-,CSVRGVWETQYF
TRBV7-9,TRBJ2-4,-,CAIPGPEENIQYF
TRBV7-9,TRBJ1-4,-,CASRSGGLTEKLFF